The present T cell receptor beta chain was sequenced within a study of beta chain features in type 1 diabetes. The overall study: The patients were much like the healthy donors in age, gender and cell yields. Findings and limits, study-wide: The analysis here could not establish whether HLA type shapes TCRB rearrangement. Type 1 diabetes patients had VDJ junctions that carried fewer insertions and more deletions. Cells carrying high TCR expression could end up over-represented when cDNA is sequenced.

The CDR3 totals 11 residues. Germline V lookup: CDR1 LNHDA, CDR2 SQIVND (reference sequence). Trimming took 3 bases from V and 7 from J, leaving 7 bases between them. Every isolated RNA sample was fully reverse transcribed, so sequencing captured expressed TCRB transcripts. The method was immunoSEQ multiplex PCR; TCRdb's version includes in-frame clones alone and lacks a portion of them. The data contain about 620,000 clones, roughly 16% of them singletons. This clone was counted a few times. Its antigen is undetermined. The source is a man younger than 35 in good health. The sample taken for sequencing was naive CD4+ T cells from blood. The chain uses TRBV19 and TRBJ2-7, with D hard to call. CDR3 region: CASSINQEQYF. The CDR3 DNA reads TGTGCCAGTAGTATTAATCAGGAGCAGTACTTC.